These 14 T cell receptor beta chains share one sample of origin, sequenced in a study of blood T cell repertoires in COVID-19. Clones were sequenced by immunoSEQ multiplex PCR, and TCRdb holds only the in-frame ones, with some missing. The sample has fewer than 300,000 clones; around 89% are singletons. Sequencing input: peripheral blood. These receptors were collected from a man between 60 and 75 years old who had recovered from COVID-19.

CDR3 sequence: CASSVRQGWGNIQYF. In DNA form, the CDR3 reads TGCGCCAGCAGTGTGAGGCAGGGGTGGGGAAACATTCAGTACTTC. The V and J genes are TRBV5-1 and TRBJ2-4; TRBD1 is a possible D gene (6 bases). The CDR3 spans 15 residues. The ends were cut back, 5 bases at V and 6 bases at J, with 18 bases in the middle. Germline CDR1 reads SGHRS; CDR2 reads YFSETQ.

The rearrangement joins TRBV29-1 to TRBJ1-2; D call uncertain. This CDR3 is 14 amino acids long. V lost 0 bases, J lost 4 bases, and 12 bases lay in between. CDR1 and CDR2 (germline): SQVTM, ANQGSEA. The CDR3 DNA is TGCAGCGTTGAAGATCAACCAGGTCCCTATGGCTACACCTTC. Translation: CSVEDQPGPYGYTF.

CDR3 sequence reads: CASSQDIWRGTDGMNTEAFF. In DNA, the CDR3 is TGTGCCAGCAGCCAAGATATCTGGAGGGGGACAGATGGAATGAACACTGAAGCTTTCTTT. V and J are TRBV3-1 (or the pseudogene TRBV3-2) and TRBJ1-1, with TRBD1 matching over 7 bases. The CDR3 covers 20 residues. Germline lookup yields CDR1 LGHDT and CDR2 YNNKEL (reference sequence). J lost 0 bases, V lost 0 bases, and 16 bases had no gene match.

CDR3 coding DNA: TGTGCCAGTAGTATAGCCCCAGATACCTTCTACGAGCAGTACTTC. It encodes CASSIAPDTFYEQYF. The chain has TRBV19 and TRBJ2-7; no clear D. The CDR3 length is 15 residues. Trimming took 1 base from V and 3 from J, leaving 13 bases between them. The germline V gene encodes CDR1 LNHDA and CDR2 SQIVND (reference sequence).

The chain carries TRBV2 and TRBJ2-7; D is ambiguous. The length of the CDR3 is 15 residues. Germline loops: CDR1 SNHLY, CDR2 FYNNEI. Deletions cut 4 bases from V and 2 bases from J, with 15 bases between. CDR3 amino acids: CASSGSELQPYEQYF. CDR3 sequence (DNA): TGTGCCAGCAGTGGATCGGAGCTCCAGCCCTACGAGCAGTACTTC.

J is TRBJ2-1 and V is TRBV6-5; D perhaps matches TRBD1 (6 bases). Trimming stripped 2 bases from V and 7 bases from J, with 15 bases between. The germline gives CDR1 MNHEY, CDR2 SVGAGI. This CDR3 contains 15 residues. CDR3 sequence (DNA): TGTGCCAGCAGTTACGGGGGCGGCCCCCGAAATGAGCAGTTCTTC. Amino acids: CASSYGGGPRNEQFF.

This chain joins TRBV5-4 and TRBJ1-6; 10 bases agree with TRBD1. The germline gives CDR1 SGHNT, CDR2 YYREEE (reference sequence). The V gene end was trimmed by 2 bases and the J gene end by 9 bases; junction bases not matched to a gene: 8. The CDR3 runs 16 residues. The CDR3 loop reads CASSLDRGLEVSPLHF. Here the CDR3 DNA reads TGTGCCAGCAGCTTAGACAGGGGGCTAGAGGTTTCACCCCTCCACTTT.

The chain has TRBV5-1 and TRBJ2-2; D is unresolved. The V gene's germline CDR1 is SGHRS and CDR2 YFSETQ. The length of the CDR3 is 16 residues. Trimming took off 4 bases at V and 0 bases at J, with 13 bases between the two ends. The CDR3 here is CASSPDSTANTGELFF. The DNA for the CDR3 is TGCGCCAGCAGCCCCGATAGTACAGCGAACACCGGGGAGCTGTTTTTT. The complete variable domain, with remaining parts taken from reference TRBV5-1 and TRBJ2-2, reads KAGVTQTPRYLIKTRGQQVTLSCSPISGHRSVSWYQQTPGQGLQFLFEYFSETQRNKGNFPGRFSGRQFSNSRSEMNVSTLELGDSALYLCASSPDSTANTGELFFGEGSRLTVL.

This clone was seen just once. The chain joins TRBV5-1 to TRBJ2-7; 7 bases are shared with TRBD1. Per germline, CDR1 SGHRS and CDR2 YFSETQ. The CDR3 loop spans 16 amino acids. With V trimmed by 3 bases and J by 3 bases, 12 bases remained unmatched. The CDR3 bases are TGCGCCAGCAGCTGGGACCGGGACAGAAGTTTCTACGAGCAGTACTTC. Translation gives CASSWDRDRSFYEQYF.

J is TRBJ2-5 and V is TRBV9, with D perhaps matching TRBD1 (6 bases). The V end was cut by 3 bases, the J end by 4 bases, with 13 bases between. Per germline, CDR1 SGDLS and CDR2 YYNGEE. CDR3 length: 14 amino acids. The CDR3 DNA is TGTGCCAGCAGCGGAAACAGGGCCGGAGAGACCCAGTACTTC. As protein: CASSGNRAGETQYF.

The table lists this clone with a count of one. The chain employs TRBV7-3 and TRBJ1-5; 8 bases agree with TRBD1. CDR1 and CDR2 from the germline V gene are SGHTA and FQGTGA. V lost 2 bases to trimming and J lost 4 bases; unmatched junction nucleotides: 7. The CDR3 loop spans 16 amino acids. DNA for the CDR3: TGTGCCAGCAGCTTAGCAGGGGGCGCCGGTAATCAGCCCCAGCATTTT. This sequence encodes CASSLAGGAGNQPQHF.

The CDR3 reads CASSQDYWDRAAWTF. CDR3 nucleotides: TGCGCCAGCAGCCAAGATTATTGGGACAGGGCTGCTTGGACCTTC. The rearrangement joins TRBV4-1 to TRBJ1-2; 9 bases map to TRBD1. J lost 14 bases, V lost 0 bases, and 13 bases had no gene match. CDR3 size: 15 residues. Per the germline V gene, CDR1 is MGHRA and CDR2 is YSYEKL.

The J gene is TRBJ2-7, the V gene TRBV7-2; TRBD2 might be the D (6 bases). Germline V gene lookup returns CDR1 SGHTA and CDR2 FQGNSA. Trimming pared 0 bases from V and 3 bases from J, leaving 15 bases between. This CDR3 comprises 16 residues. The CDR3 region has the DNA TGTGCCAGCAGCTTAGCGGAGGGTATGGCGGGCTACGAGCAGTACTTC. Translation gives CASSLAEGMAGYEQYF.

As concerns this clone: The junction does not match germline at one end; this may be a read error. The chain employs TRBV3-1 (or the pseudogene TRBV3-2) and TRBJ1-2; D is unresolved. The CDR3 contains 13 residues. Germline V lookup: CDR1 LGHDT, CDR2 YNNKEL (reference sequence). Written as DNA, the CDR3 is TGTGCCAGCAGCCAAGTTAGTCAACGCGAGCTAAATTTC. Translation: CASSQVSQRELNF.